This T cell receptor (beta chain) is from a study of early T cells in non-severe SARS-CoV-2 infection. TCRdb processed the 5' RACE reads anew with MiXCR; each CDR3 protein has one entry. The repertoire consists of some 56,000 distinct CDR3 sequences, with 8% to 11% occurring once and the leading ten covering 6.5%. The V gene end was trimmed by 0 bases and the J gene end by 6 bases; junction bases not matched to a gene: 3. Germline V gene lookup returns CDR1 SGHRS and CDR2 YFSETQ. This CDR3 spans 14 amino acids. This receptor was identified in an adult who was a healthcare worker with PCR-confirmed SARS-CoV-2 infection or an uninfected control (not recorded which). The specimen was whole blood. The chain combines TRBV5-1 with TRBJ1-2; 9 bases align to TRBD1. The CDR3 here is CASSLGDRADGYTF. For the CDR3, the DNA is TGCGCCAGCAGCTTGGGGGACAGGGCTGATGGCTACACCTTC.